Listed below are T cell receptor beta chains from one sample, sequenced in a study of blood T cell repertoires in COVID-19. Clones were sequenced by immunoSEQ multiplex PCR, and TCRdb holds only the in-frame ones, with some missing. The data hold 130,000 to 150,000 clones, with around 80% observed a single time. Sequenced sample: peripheral blood. Receptors originate from a man in his 70s who had recovered from COVID-19. CDR3s include the opening cysteine and the closing phenylalanine or tryptophan. Each record gives: V gene, CDR3 length, J gene, D gene, clone size, CDR3 protein, CDR3 DNA. The D gene is left open where the match is weak. The size entry is marked missing in some rows and otherwise reads once, few, many or a size class.

>TRBV18|14|TRBJ2-7|TRBD2|-
CASSHIAGAHEQYF
TGTGCCAGCTCACACATAGCGGGAGCCCACGAGCAGTACTTC
>TRBV4-3|14|TRBJ1-2|TRBD1|-
CASSQGQGFYGYTF
TGCGCCAGCAGCCAGGGACAGGGGTTCTATGGCTACACCTTC
>TRBV30|13|TRBJ1-1|TRBD1|-
CAWSVRTGHEAFF
TGTGCCTGGAGTGTACGGACAGGGCATGAAGCTTTCTTT
>TRBV2|12|TRBJ1-4|-|-
CASLRANEKLFF
TGTGCCAGCCTGAGGGCTAATGAAAAACTGTTTTTT
>TRBV25-1|15|TRBJ2-3|-|-
CATRGDSPLADTQYF
TGTGCCACCCGAGGGGACTCTCCCTTGGCAGATACGCAGTATTTT
>TRBV5-5|15|TRBJ2-5|-|-
CASSLLQTAQETQYF
TGTGCCAGCAGCCTCCTGCAGACAGCTCAAGAGACCCAGTACTTC
>TRBV6-2/TRBV6-3|15|TRBJ1-1|-|-
CASSFLGGGGTEAFF
TGTGCCAGCAGTTTCCTCGGCGGGGGCGGAACTGAAGCTTTCTTT
>TRBV7-9|14|TRBJ1-1|-|-
CASSLAGVGAEAFF
TGTGCCAGCAGCTTAGCCGGGGTAGGCGCTGAAGCTTTCTTT
>TRBV7-2|12|TRBJ1-1|-|-
CASSPTSPEAFF
TGTGCCAGCAGCCCAACATCTCCTGAAGCTTTCTTT
>TRBV5-4|15|TRBJ2-1|TRBD2|-
CASSYLAGGDNEQFF
TGTGCCAGCAGCTACCTAGCGGGAGGGGACAATGAGCAGTTCTTC
>TRBV5-1|14|TRBJ2-7|TRBD2|few
CASSPGLAGDEQYF
TGCGCCAGCAGCCCCGGACTAGCGGGAGACGAGCAGTACTTC
>TRBV10-3|15|TRBJ2-7|TRBD1|-
CAISDQGQGVYEQYF
TGTGCCATCAGTGACCAAGGACAGGGCGTATACGAGCAGTACTTC
>TRBV12-3/TRBV12-4|13|TRBJ2-5|-|-
CASSLIQPETQYF
TGTGCCAGCAGTTTGATACAACCCGAGACCCAGTACTTC
>TRBV28|13|TRBJ2-2|-|-
CASRDSNTGELFF
TGTGCCAGCCGGGACTCAAACACCGGGGAGCTGTTTTTT
>TRBV19|14|TRBJ1-3|-|-
CASSISAGGNTIYF
TGTGCCAGTAGTATCTCGGCAGGGGGAAACACCATATATTTT
>TRBV2|14|TRBJ1-5|TRBD1|-
CASSPGQGNQPQHF
TGTGCCAGCAGCCCCGGACAGGGCAATCAGCCCCAGCATTTT
>TRBV9|16|TRBJ2-1|TRBD2|-
CASSVRASGTYNEQFF
TGTGCCAGCAGCGTAAGAGCTAGCGGGACCTACAATGAGCAGTTCTTC
>TRBV3-1/TRBV3-2|15|TRBJ1-6|TRBD1|-
CASKPRDRERSPLHF
TGTGCCAGCAAGCCTAGGGACAGGGAACGATCACCCCTCCACTTT
>TRBV7-8|16|TRBJ2-1|-|-
CASSSDTSRAMSEQFF
TGTGCCAGCAGCTCCGATACTAGCCGGGCAATGAGTGAGCAGTTCTTC